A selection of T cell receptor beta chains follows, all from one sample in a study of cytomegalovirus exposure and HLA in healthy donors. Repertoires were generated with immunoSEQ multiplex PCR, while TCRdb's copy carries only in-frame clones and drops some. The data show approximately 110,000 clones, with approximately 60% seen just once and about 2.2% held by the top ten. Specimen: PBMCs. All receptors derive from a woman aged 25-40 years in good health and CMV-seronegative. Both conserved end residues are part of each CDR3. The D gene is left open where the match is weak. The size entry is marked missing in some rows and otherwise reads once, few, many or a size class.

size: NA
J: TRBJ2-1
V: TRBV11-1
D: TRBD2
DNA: TGTGCCAGCAGCCGTAGCGGGGGATACAATGAGCAGTTCTTC
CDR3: CASSRSGGYNEQFF

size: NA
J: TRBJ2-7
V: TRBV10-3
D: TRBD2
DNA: TGTGCCATCAGAGGGACTAGCGGGACCGCTAATATTAAAGAGCAGTACTTC
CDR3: CAIRGTSGTANIKEQYF

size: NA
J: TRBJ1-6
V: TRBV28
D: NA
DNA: TGTGCCAGCAGTCCCCTGGACAGCTCCTATAATTCACCCCTCCACTTT
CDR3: CASSPLDSSYNSPLHF

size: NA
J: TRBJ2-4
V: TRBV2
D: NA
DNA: TGTGCCAGCAGCAGGACAGACTTCTTAACAGTAGGGCAGTACTTC
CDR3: CASSRTDFLTVGQYF

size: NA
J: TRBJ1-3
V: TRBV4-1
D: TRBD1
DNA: TGCGCCAGCAGCCTCACTAACAGGGGAGATGGAAACACCATATATTTT
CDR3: CASSLTNRGDGNTIYF

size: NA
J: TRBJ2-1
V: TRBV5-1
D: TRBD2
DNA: TGCGCCAGCAGCTTGGCCCTAGCGGGAGGGCCTCATGAGCAGTTCTTC
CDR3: CASSLALAGGPHEQFF

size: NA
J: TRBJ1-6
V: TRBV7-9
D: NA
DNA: TGTGCCAGCAGCCCCACCCTAGATGGTAATTCACCCCTCCACTTT
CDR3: CASSPTLDGNSPLHF

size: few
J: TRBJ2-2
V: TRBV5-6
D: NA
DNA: TGTGCCAGCAGCCTGCCTGCGCACGGGGAGCTGTTTTTT
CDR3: CASSLPAHGELFF

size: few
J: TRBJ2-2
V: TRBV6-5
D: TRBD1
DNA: TGTGCCAGCATTAAACGGACAGGGAACACCGGGGAGCTGTTTTTT
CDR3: CASIKRTGNTGELFF

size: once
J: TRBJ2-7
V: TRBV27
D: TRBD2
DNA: TGTGCCAGCAGTCCTACATCGGGGGGAACAACCTACGAGCAGTACTTC
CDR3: CASSPTSGGTTYEQYF

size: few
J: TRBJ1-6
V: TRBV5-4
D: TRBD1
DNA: TGTGCCAGCAGCTTAAGCGATCAGGGGGCCGTTTCACCCCTCCACTTT
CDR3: CASSLSDQGAVSPLHF

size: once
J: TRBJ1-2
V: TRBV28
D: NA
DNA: TGTGCCAGCAGTTTGGGCGGACAGTTTAGTTATGGCTACACCTTC
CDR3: CASSLGGQFSYGYTF

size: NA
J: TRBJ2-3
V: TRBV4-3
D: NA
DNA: TGCGCCAGCAGCCAAGGGACGGGGTATACAGATACGCAGTATTTT
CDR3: CASSQGTGYTDTQYF

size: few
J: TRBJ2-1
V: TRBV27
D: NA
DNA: TGTGCCAGCAGTCCTACCCTGAGAGAGCAGTTCTTC
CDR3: CASSPTLREQFF

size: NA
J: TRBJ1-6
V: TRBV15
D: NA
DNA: TGTGCTACCCGGACAGATGATAATTCACCCCTCCACTTT
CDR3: CATRTDDNSPLHF

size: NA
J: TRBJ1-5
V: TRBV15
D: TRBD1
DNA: TGTGCCACCAGCAGAGATCTCGGGACAGGGTCTCAGCCCCAGCATTTT
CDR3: CATSRDLGTGSQPQHF

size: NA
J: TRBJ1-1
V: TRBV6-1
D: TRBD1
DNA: TGTGCCAGCAGTCTAACAGGGGAATACACTGAAGCTTTCTTT
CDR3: CASSLTGEYTEAFF

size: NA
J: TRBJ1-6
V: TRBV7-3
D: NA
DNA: TGTGCCAGCAGCTTAAGCGTTACTTCACCCCTCCACTTT
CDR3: CASSLSVTSPLHF

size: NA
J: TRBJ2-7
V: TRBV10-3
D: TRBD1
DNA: TGTGCCATCAGCGCCCCGGGACAGAGCTCCTACGAGCAGTACTTC
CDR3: CAISAPGQSSYEQYF

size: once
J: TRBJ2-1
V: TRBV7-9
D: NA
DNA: TGTGCCAGCAGCTTAGCGGGACTGAGCTACAATGAGCAGTTCTTC
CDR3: CASSLAGLSYNEQFF